One and the same sample provided the 3 T cell receptor beta chains below, sequenced in a study of shared clonotypes between healthy human individuals (dated by TCRdb to about 2020). CD8 naive samples consisted of CD45RO-negative cells that were positively selected for CCR7, yielding a CD45RA+CCR7+ population without TemRA cells. The library relied on the immunoSEQ multiplex PCR assay. TCRdb took over this immuneACCESS table, retaining in-frame rearrangements with V and J assigned. Such tables are incomplete; in checked studies, under half of the missing clones stem from an unresolved V gene, and the remainder is unexplained. This sample comprises 760,000 or so clones, 90% to 97% of them detected only once. 0.2% to 0.25% of the sample comes from the top ten. Specimen: naive CD8+ T cells sorted from blood. The cell subset or site label here, explained by the study, means: CD45RA+CCR7+. The receptors were sampled from a man aged 25 to 45 in good health.

The chain combines TRBV13 with TRBJ1-2, with TRBD1 matching over 7 bases. Germline CDR1 and CDR2: PRHDT and FYEKMQ (reference sequence). CDR3 length: 15 amino acids. Trimming cost V 5 bases and J 3 bases; bases outside gene matches: 9. CDR3 protein: CASSRYRGSDYGYTF. CDR3 DNA: TGTGCCAGCAGCCGGTACAGGGGTTCTGACTATGGCTACACCTTC.

The V call is TRBV9, the J call TRBJ2-7, with D possibly matching TRBD2 (6 bases). The length of the CDR3 is 14 residues. Germline V gene lookup returns CDR1 SGDLS and CDR2 YYNGEE. With 3 bases removed from V and 2 bases from J, the gap between germline ends came to 12 bases. The chain's CDR3 is CASSGRETTYEQYF. For the CDR3, the DNA is TGTGCCAGCAGCGGCCGGGAGACCACCTACGAGCAGTACTTC.

V usage is TRBV29-1 and J usage is TRBJ2-3; the D gene is possibly TRBD2 (5 bases). The CDR3 consists of 14 residues. Between the trimmed V and J ends, which lost 3 bases and 5 bases, there was a span of 15 bases. Germline lookup yields CDR1 SQVTM and CDR2 ANQGSEA. The CDR3 region has the DNA TGCAGCGTTGAGCCTCTAGCTGGCGAAGATACGCAGTATTTT. This gives the protein CSVEPLAGEDTQYF.